A single sample is the source of the 19 T cell receptor beta chains below, sequenced in a study of T cells in women clearing cervical HPV infection. TCRdb keeps only in-frame clones here, not all; method: immunoSEQ multiplex PCR. The specimen's table records 30,000 to 35,000 clones. The sample taken for sequencing was blood buffy coat. All receptors come from a woman aged 18 to 69 with a cervical HPV16 infection that either progressed to CIN3+ or cleared (not recorded which).

Points on this clone: The read ends 3 residues before the CDR3 terminus; that terminus is restored from the germline J gene. The rearrangement joins TRBV29-1 to TRBJ2-7; TRBD1 agrees at 8 bases. V was clipped by 4 bases and J by 3 bases; unmatched bases: 5. This CDR3 has 13 residues. Germline CDR1 is SQVTM and CDR2 is ANQGSEA. The DNA read from the CDR3 is TGCAGCGTTGCGGGGACAGGACTCTACGAG. Its translation is CSVAGTGLYE. The complete CDR3 protein is CSVAGTGLYEQYF.

With regard to this clone: Germline is not matched at one junction end, which may reflect a read error. The read ends 3 residues shy of where the CDR3 ends; the end is completed using the germline J gene. V usage is TRBV4-2 and J usage is TRBJ2-5; TRBD1 matches at 7 bases. The length of the CDR3 is 17 residues. From germline, CDR1 is LGHNA and CDR2 YNFKEQ. CDR3 sequence reads: CASSQDPPHRGEETQYF. CDR3 DNA, as far as it was read: TGCGCCAGCAGCCAAGATCCCCCACACAGGGGTGAAGAGACC.

Concerning this clone itself: The sequence runs out 3 residues before the end of the CDR3; the remainder is reconstructed from the germline J gene. J is TRBJ2-1 and V is TRBV6-4; TRBD2 matches at 8 bases. CDR1 is MRHNA, CDR2 SNTAGT, per germline. Trimming took 0 bases from V and 4 from J; bases not matched to a gene: 5. CDR3 length: 16 residues. CDR3 region: CASSDSGSGTYNEQFF. The CDR3 DNA, read in part, is TGTGCCAGCAGTGACTCGGGTAGCGGGACGTACAATGAG.

A note on this clone: The CDR3 extends 3 residues past the end of the read, so its final part is completed from the germline J gene. This chain uses TRBV20-1 with TRBJ2-7; D not resolved. The CDR3 contains 12 residues. Germline CDR1 and CDR2: DFQATT and SNEGSKA (reference sequence). The germline V and J ends were trimmed by 2 bases and 3 bases, with 8 bases remaining between them. CDR3 amino acids: CSARPQRYEQYF. The covered CDR3 bases are TGCAGTGCTAGACCTCAGCGCTACGAG.

To note about this clone: The DNA ends 3 residues before the CDR3 does, and the rest of the CDR3 is filled in from the germline J gene. The chain is built from TRBV9 and TRBJ2-7; 9 nucleotides match TRBD2. The CDR3 sequence is 17 residues long. Per the germline V gene, CDR1 is SGDLS and CDR2 is YYNGEE. The V and J ends lost 0 bases and 4 bases, in that order; junction bases with no gene match: 11. The part of the CDR3 DNA that was read is TGTGCCAGCAGCGTAGGCCTTGGGGGTAGCGGGAGATACGAG. Protein: CASSVGLGGSGRYE. The entire CDR3 protein is CASSVGLGGSGRYEQYF. Filled out from reference TRBV9 and TRBJ2-7, the complete variable domain reads DSGVTQTPKHLITATGQRVTLRCSPRSGDLSVYWYQQSLDQGLQFLIQYYNGEERAKGNILERFSAQQFPDLHSELNLSSLELGDSALYFCASSVGLGGSGRYEQYFGPGTRLTVT.

In the case of this clone: The CDR3 goes on 3 residues after the read ends, and that part is filled in from the germline J gene. The genes are TRBV19 and TRBJ2-3; 8 nucleotides line up with TRBD2. Germline CDR1 is LNHDA and CDR2 is SQIVND (reference sequence). The CDR3 contains 15 residues. The V segment lost 5 bases and the J segment 6 bases; nucleotides outside the gene matches: 10. The part of the CDR3 DNA that was read is TGTGCCAGTAGTGCCCGGGGGGGGTATCGGGATACG. Translation gives CASSARGGYRDT. The full CDR3 is CASSARGGYRDTQYF.

On this clone itself: The CDR3 is cut off 3 residues early in the read; its end comes from the germline J gene. J is TRBJ2-1 and V is TRBV2, with 10 bases matching TRBD2. The germline CDR1 and CDR2 sequences are SNHLY and FYNNEI. The CDR3 runs to 15 residues. Trimming removed 7 bases from V and 5 bases from J; junction bases left unmatched: 8. The DNA read from the CDR3 is TGTGCCAGCACTCCGCTTAGCGGGAGGCACAATGAG. Its translation is CASTPLSGRHNE. The whole CDR3 reads CASTPLSGRHNEQFF.

Regarding this clone: The CDR3 extends 3 residues past the end of the read, so its final part is completed from the germline J gene. V usage is TRBV18 and J usage is TRBJ1-1; TRBD1 agrees at 10 bases. The ends lost 1 base at V and 7 bases at J; junction bases unmatched: 3. Germline V lookup: CDR1 KGHSH, CDR2 LQKENI. This CDR3 spans 14 amino acids. The CDR3 loop is CASSPQGTGDEAFF. CDR3 bases read: TGTGCCAGCTCACCACAAGGGACAGGGGATGAA.

About this clone: The CDR3 end lies 3 residues beyond the end of the read and is filled in from the germline J gene. The J gene is TRBJ1-2, the V gene TRBV20-1; weak D call: TRBD1 (6 bases). The V end was cut by 6 bases, the J end by 7 bases, with 15 bases between. CDR3 length equals 12 residues. Looked up from germline, CDR1 is DFQATT and CDR2 is SNEGSKA (reference sequence). CDR3 region: CSARARGGGYTF. The sequenced CDR3 bases are TGCAGTGCCCGGGCCAGAGGGGGTGGC.

With regard to this clone: The read finishes 3 residues shy of the CDR3 end, and the germline J gene is used to complete it. The V call is TRBV24-1, the J call TRBJ2-1, with 8 bases aligning to TRBD2. Germline assignment: CDR1 KGHDR and CDR2 SFDVKD. The CDR3 is 16 amino acids. V was clipped by 1 base and J by 3 bases; unmatched bases: 4. The covered CDR3 bases are TGTGCCACCAGTGATTTAGGAGCGGGGGACTACAATGAG. This sequence encodes CATSDLGAGDYNE. The entire CDR3 reads CATSDLGAGDYNEQFF.

Concerning this clone: From the germline J gene comes the end of the CDR3, since the read stops 3 residues before it. The gene calls are TRBV19 and TRBJ2-2; possible D gene TRBD1, 7 bases. Trimming stripped 7 bases from V and 3 bases from J, with 12 bases between. The CDR3 covers 14 residues. Looked up from germline, CDR1 is LNHDA and CDR2 is SQIVND (reference sequence). The CDR3: CASMRDRYTGELFF. The part of the CDR3 DNA that was read is TGTGCCAGTATGCGGGACAGATACACCGGGGAG.

Regarding this clone: The CDR3 goes on 3 residues after the read ends, and that part is filled in from the germline J gene. V usage is TRBV6-4 and J usage is TRBJ2-3, with a weak D call TRBD2 (7 bases). Trimming took off 5 bases at V and 4 bases at J, with 16 bases between the two ends. The CDR3 has 15 amino acids. Germline V lookup: CDR1 MRHNA, CDR2 SNTAGT. The chain's CDR3 is CASSKRGGSADTQYF. The part of the CDR3 DNA that was read is TGTGCCAGCAGTAAGAGGGGGGGCAGCGCAGATACG.

The DNA read from the CDR3 is TGTGCCAGCAGCTTAATGGCGGGAGGGCCTCACGAG. It specifies CASSLMAGGPHE. The whole CDR3 protein reads CASSLMAGGPHEQYF. The V and J genes are TRBV7-2 and TRBJ2-7, with TRBD2 matching 9 bases. The read halts 3 residues ahead of the CDR3 end, with the missing end drawn from the germline J gene. After removal of 2 bases from V and 5 bases from J, the junction contained 7 bases not matched to a gene. CDR1 and CDR2 from the germline V gene are SGHTA and FQGNSA. CDR3 length: 15 residues. Drawing the rest from reference TRBV7-2 and TRBJ2-7, the complete variable domain is GAGVSQSPSNKVTEKGKDVELRCDPISGHTALYWYRQSLGQGLEFLIYFQGNSAPDKSGLPSDRFSAERTGGSVSTLTIQRTQQEDSAVYLCASSLMAGGPHEQYFGPGTRLTVT.

Points on this clone: The read stops 3 residues short of the end of the CDR3; the missing end is completed from the germline J gene. This rearrangement joins TRBV7-8 to TRBJ1-2, with a possible D match to TRBD1 (5 bases). The CDR3 length is 15 residues. Trimming left V 0 bases short and J 0 bases short, with 8 bases between. Germline V gene sequence: CDR1 SGHVS, CDR2 FQNEAQ. The CDR3 bases that were read are TGTGCCAGCAGCTTAGCGGCAGGGTCTAACTATGGC. Protein sequence: CASSLAAGSNYG. The entire CDR3 sequence reads CASSLAAGSNYGYTF.

Worth noting for this clone: The CDR3 end lies 3 residues beyond the end of the read and is filled in from the germline J gene. The chain carries TRBV7-2 and TRBJ2-3; 9 bases match TRBD1. This CDR3 spans 15 amino acids. The V gene's germline CDR1 is SGHTA and CDR2 FQGNSA. With V trimmed by 7 bases and J by 1 base, 6 bases remained unmatched. The sequenced part of the CDR3 DNA is TGTGCCAGCAACCCCCGGGACAGGGGCACAGATACG. Translating it yields CASNPRDRGTDT. The complete CDR3 reads CASNPRDRGTDTQYF.

A remark on this clone: The read ends 3 residues early relative to the CDR3; the germline J gene fills the gap. The chain couples TRBV28 to TRBJ2-7, with 11 bases that match TRBD2. The CDR3 contains 15 residues. In germline, CDR1 is MDHEN, CDR2 SYDVKM. Trimming removed 3 bases from V and 1 base from J; junction bases left unmatched: 2. This CDR3 reads CASSFRLAGSYEQYF. Incomplete CDR3 DNA: TGTGCCAGCAGTTTCCGACTAGCGGGATCCTACGAG.

Points on this clone: Read sequence stops 3 residues before the CDR3 end, and the germline J gene provides the missing end. V and J are TRBV20-1 and TRBJ1-4, with D uncertain. V was clipped by 0 bases and J by 6 bases, with 14 bases between them. CDR3 size: 15 residues. Germline V CDR1 and CDR2: DFQATT, SNEGSKA (reference sequence). CDR3 loop: CSARDSRRKHEKLFF. Partial CDR3 DNA: TGCAGTGCTAGAGATAGCCGCCGAAAGCATGAAAAA.

Notes on this clone: The CDR3 end is not reached by the read, which stops 3 residues before it; the germline J gene fills it in. This chain connects TRBV30 to TRBJ1-2, with 8 bases fitting TRBD1. The length of the CDR3 is 15 residues. The germline V gene encodes CDR1 GTSNPN and CDR2 SVGIG (reference sequence). Germline trimming cut 4 bases from V and 2 bases from J; bases unmatched to any gene: 9. The CDR3 sequence is CAWTPPQGANYGYTF. Partial CDR3 DNA: TGTGCCTGGACCCCACCCCAGGGGGCGAACTATGGC.

Remarks on this clone: The observed sequence ends 3 residues before the CDR3 terminus, with the missing tail filled in from the germline J gene. The chain is built from TRBV7-2 and TRBJ2-5, with a weak D call TRBD1 (5 bases). Germline assignment: CDR1 SGHTA and CDR2 FQGNSA. This CDR3 region has 13 residues. Deletions cut 5 bases from V and 5 bases from J, with 12 bases between. The CDR3 bases that were read are TGTGCCAGCAGCCCAGGGCCCGCGGAGACC. Its protein product is CASSPGPAET. The complete CDR3 protein is CASSPGPAETQYF.